This T cell receptor (beta chain) was recorded in a study of PD-L1 blockade in urothelial cancer. Overall study: Patients' prior chemotherapy regimens numbered 0 to 3. Analyzed time points were 3 weeks (second dose) and 6 weeks after therapy began. Whole-study findings and limits: Patients with below-median pretreatment blood clonality survived longer.

Germline V gives CDR1 MDHEN, CDR2 SYDVKM. The length of the CDR3 is 18 residues. Trimming cost V 7 bases and J 3 bases, with 22 bases left between them. This clone was seen only once. Its antigen is as yet unknown. Time point given: peripheral blood 6 weeks after treatment start. Produced via immunoSEQ multiplex PCR; TCRdb's table is partial and in-frame only. The sample lists 95,000 to 150,000 clones; 86% were seen once. The TCR sequence derives from a man aged 50 to 60 with urothelial cancer. The V and J genes are TRBV28 and TRBJ2-6; unclear D gene. The sample was PBMCs, taken around atezolizumab (anti-PD-L1) treatment. The chain's CDR3 is CASNFQATGYFGANVLTF. CDR3 nucleotide sequence: TGTGCCAGCAATTTCCAGGCGACCGGATACTTTGGGGCCAACGTCCTGACTTTC.